A selection of T cell receptor beta chains follows, all from one sample in a study of Ad26.COV2.S vaccination and SARS-CoV-2 variants. Measured with immunoSEQ multiplex PCR; TCRdb has only the in-frame clones, and not every one. The data contain roughly 500,000 clones, 75% to 90% of them singletons. The sequenced sample was peripheral blood, obtained in a trial of Ad26.COV2.S vaccine versus placebo. These TCRs come from a person aged 18-65 years who received the Ad26.COV2.S COVID-19 vaccine or a placebo. CDR3s include the opening cysteine and the closing phenylalanine or tryptophan. The order of the fields is J gene, CDR3 length, clone size, V gene, D gene, CDR3 protein, CDR3 DNA. D genes are given only for firm matches. Rows may omit the clone size; those that give it use once, few, many or a size class.

TRBJ2-1 | 15 | NA | TRBV13 | TRBD2 | CASSGLATSYNEQFF | TGTGCCAGCAGTGGACTAGCGACATCCTACAATGAGCAGTTCTTC
TRBJ1-1 | 14 | NA | TRBV3-1/TRBV3-2 | NA | CASSQYSGGTEAFF | TGTGCCAGCAGCCAGTACAGTGGGGGCACTGAAGCTTTCTTT
TRBJ2-2 | 14 | once | TRBV7-2 | NA | CASSLLGSTGELFF | TGTGCCAGCAGCTTATTGGGGTCCACCGGGGAGCTGTTTTTT
TRBJ1-4 | 14 | NA | TRBV25-1 | TRBD1 | CASSEFTGDEKLFF | TGTGCCAGCAGTGAATTTACAGGGGATGAAAAACTGTTTTTT
TRBJ1-2 | 14 | NA | TRBV2 | TRBD1 | CASSELTQGGGYTF | TGTGCCAGCAGTGAACTAACCCAGGGGGGTGGCTACACCTTC
TRBJ2-7 | 19 | NA | TRBV28 | TRBD1 | CASTPRDSLYPLNQNEQYF | TGTGCCAGCACCCCCAGGGACAGTTTGTACCCCCTCAACCAGAACGAGCAGTACTTC
TRBJ2-7 | 14 | NA | TRBV28 | NA | CACQGLGSLREQYF | TGTGCCTGCCAGGGTCTAGGATCGTTACGGGAGCAGTACTTC
TRBJ1-1 | 15 | NA | TRBV7-9 | NA | CASSPRGGVNTEAFF | TGTGCCAGCAGCCCCAGAGGAGGAGTGAACACTGAAGCTTTCTTT
TRBJ1-2 | 13 | NA | TRBV10-3 | NA | CAILGQGNYGYTF | TGTGCCATCTTAGGGCAGGGAAACTATGGCTACACCTTC
TRBJ1-2 | 13 | NA | TRBV27 | NA | CASSLRGVYGYTF | TGTGCCAGCAGTTTAAGGGGGGTTTATGGCTACACCTTC
TRBJ2-7 | 14 | NA | TRBV5-8 | NA | CASSDWTRSYEQYF | TGTGCCAGCAGCGATTGGACACGATCCTACGAGCAGTACTTC
TRBJ2-1 | 12 | NA | TRBV2 | TRBD2 | CASRGLAYEQFF | TGTGCCAGCAGGGGACTAGCCTATGAGCAGTTCTTC
TRBJ2-2 | 17 | once | TRBV6-1 | TRBD2 | CASSEMGLAANTGELFF | TGTGCCAGCAGTGAAATGGGACTAGCGGCGAACACCGGGGAGCTGTTTTTT
TRBJ2-1 | 15 | once | TRBV7-9 | TRBD2 | CASSWTSGSYNEQFF | TGTGCCAGCAGCTGGACTAGCGGGAGTTACAATGAGCAGTTCTTC
TRBJ2-7 | 15 | NA | TRBV4-1 | NA | CASSLVWEVEGEQYF | TGCGCCAGCAGCCTAGTGTGGGAGGTGGAGGGCGAGCAGTACTTC
TRBJ1-6 | 20 | NA | TRBV4-2 | NA | CASSQGPWGSGYRGNSPLHF | TGTGCCAGCAGCCAAGGGCCTTGGGGGTCGGGCTACAGAGGGAATTCACCCCTCCACTTT
TRBJ1-5 | 15 | NA | TRBV19 | NA | CASSWGQGYYQPQHF | TGTGCCAGTAGCTGGGGGCAGGGGTATTATCAGCCCCAGCATTTT
TRBJ2-7 | 13 | NA | TRBV27 | NA | CASSRDSHYEQYF | TGTGCCAGCAGTCGGGACTCCCACTACGAGCAGTACTTC
TRBJ2-5 | 16 | NA | TRBV5-1 | NA | CASSDHRGGRQETQYF | TGCGCCAGCAGCGACCACAGGGGAGGAAGGCAAGAGACCCAGTACTTC
TRBJ2-2 | 15 | once | TRBV5-1 | TRBD2 | CASGNTSGGTGELFF | TGCGCCAGCGGAAACACTAGCGGTGGGACCGGGGAGCTGTTTTTT
TRBJ2-5 | 12 | NA | TRBV28 | NA | CASRTLQETQYF | TGTGCCAGCAGAACCCTCCAAGAGACCCAGTACTTC
TRBJ1-2 | 15 | once | TRBV6-2/TRBV6-3 | TRBD1 | CASSPLDRVWGGYTF | TGTGCCAGCAGTCCGCTGGACAGGGTTTGGGGTGGCTACACCTTC
TRBJ1-5 | 15 | few | TRBV2 | NA | CASRLHTASNQPQHF | TGTGCCAGCAGACTACACACGGCTAGCAATCAGCCCCAGCATTTT
TRBJ1-3 | 14 | once | TRBV5-1 | TRBD1 | CASSPGGDGNTIYF | TGCGCCAGCAGCCCAGGGGGGGATGGAAACACCATATATTTT
TRBJ1-2 | 14 | few | TRBV4-1 | NA | CASSQDHPGDGYTF | TGCGCCAGCAGCCAAGATCACCCAGGGGATGGCTACACCTTC
TRBJ2-1 | 18 | NA | TRBV9 | NA | CASSVAPNFYRGGGEQFF | TGTGCCAGCAGCGTAGCCCCGAATTTCTACAGGGGGGGAGGTGAGCAGTTCTTC
TRBJ2-7 | 13 | NA | TRBV27 | NA | CASSLEATYEQYF | TGTGCCAGCAGTTTAGAGGCAACTTACGAGCAGTACTTC
TRBJ1-5 | 13 | NA | TRBV5-1 | NA | CASSLRGSQPQHF | TGCGCCAGCAGCTTGAGGGGGTCTCAGCCCCAGCATTTT
TRBJ2-5 | 13 | NA | TRBV3-1/TRBV3-2 | NA | CASSQTGGETQYF | TGTGCCAGCAGCCAAACAGGTGGAGAGACCCAGTACTTC
TRBJ1-5 | 15 | once | TRBV15 | NA | CATSSDRFVGQPQHF | TGTGCCACCAGCAGCGACAGGTTTGTCGGTCAGCCCCAGCATTTT
TRBJ2-3 | 16 | NA | TRBV11-3 | NA | CASSLESGHYTDTQYF | TGTGCCAGCAGCTTAGAATCGGGTCATTACACAGATACGCAGTATTTT
TRBJ1-1 | 12 | NA | TRBV7-6 | NA | CASSLVAGPAFF | TGTGCCAGCAGCTTAGTTGCAGGGCCGGCTTTCTTT
TRBJ1-6 | 13 | NA | TRBV18 | NA | CASSPDTNSPLHF | TGTGCCAGCTCCCCAGATACTAATTCACCCCTCCACTTT
TRBJ2-1 | 17 | NA | TRBV9 | TRBD2 | CASSVGTSGSSYNEQFF | TGTGCCAGCAGCGTAGGGACTAGCGGAAGCTCCTACAATGAGCAGTTCTTC
TRBJ2-5 | 15 | NA | TRBV18 | NA | CASSFWSTLQETQYF | TGTGCCAGCTCCTTCTGGAGCACCCTCCAAGAGACCCAGTACTTC
TRBJ2-7 | 16 | few | TRBV4-2 | TRBD2 | CASSQVGGGSTYEQYF | TGTGCCAGCAGCCAAGTTGGGGGGGGGAGCACCTACGAGCAGTACTTC
TRBJ2-1 | 13 | NA | TRBV5-5 | NA | CASSARYNNEQFF | TGTGCCAGCAGCGCGCGTTATAACAATGAGCAGTTCTTC
TRBJ1-2 | 12 | NA | TRBV28 | NA | CASSIQGSGYTF | TGTGCCAGCAGTATTCAGGGAAGTGGCTACACCTTC
TRBJ2-3 | 16 | NA | TRBV7-3 | TRBD2 | CASSFLAGGRADTQYF | TGTGCCAGCAGCTTCCTAGCGGGGGGCCGCGCAGATACGCAGTATTTT
TRBJ2-1 | 18 | NA | TRBV14 | TRBD2 | CASSQDPLGAGGFNEQFF | TGTGCCAGCAGCCAGGATCCCCTGGGGGCGGGAGGGTTCAATGAGCAGTTCTTC
TRBJ1-5 | 19 | NA | TRBV2 | TRBD1 | CASSELGIGQGRSDQPQHF | TGTGCCAGCAGTGAACTCGGGATTGGACAGGGAAGGAGCGATCAGCCCCAGCATTTT
TRBJ2-5 | 16 | NA | TRBV10-2 | TRBD1 | CASSDRDRGIQETQYF | TGCGCCAGCAGTGACCGGGACAGAGGAATTCAAGAGACCCAGTACTTC